This entry lists 14 T cell receptor beta chains sequenced from one sample in a study of blood T cell repertoires in COVID-19. Clones were read by immunoSEQ multiplex PCR, and TCRdb kept only the in-frame ones, dropping some. The data contain some 530,000 clones, 80% to 90% of them singletons. Input material: PBMCs or T cells enriched from blood (not recorded which). The receptor source for this set is a woman aged 55-70 years who had recovered from COVID-19.

This clone turned up a few times. This chain links TRBV5-1 with TRBJ1-1; D remains ambiguous. Germline V lookup: CDR1 SGHRS, CDR2 YFSETQ. Trimming stripped 4 bases from V and 2 bases from J, with 12 bases between. The CDR3 length is 14 residues. CDR3 residues: CASSETTGNTEAFF. Written as DNA, the CDR3 is TGCGCCAGCAGCGAAACGACGGGAAACACTGAAGCTTTCTTT.

The J gene is TRBJ1-5, the V gene TRBV4-1; 9 bases map to TRBD1. The CDR3 totals 15 residues. Trimming removed 4 bases from V and 6 bases from J; junction bases left unmatched: 7. Germline V lookup: CDR1 MGHRA, CDR2 YSYEKL. CDR3 DNA sequence: TGCGCCAGCAGCCCCGACACAGGGGGCAGTCAGCCCCAGCATTTT. This encodes CASSPDTGGSQPQHF.

About this clone: The germline gene is not matched at one end of the junction; a read error may be the cause. The chain links TRBV7-9 to TRBJ2-7; D not certain. The germline V gene has CDR1 SEHNR and CDR2 FQNEAQ (reference sequence). The CDR3 is 12 residues long. This CDR3 is CASSFGSLNPIF. In DNA, the CDR3 is TGTGCCAGCAGCTTCGGGTCCTTGAATCCGATCTTC.

This clone was found a few times. This sequence joins TRBV7-2 and TRBJ1-2; the match to TRBD1 covers 9 bases. Germline V gene data show CDR1 as SGHTA and CDR2 as FQGNSA. Trimming at V came to 5 bases and at J to 5 bases, leaving 9 bases not matched to a gene. The CDR3 sequence is 15 residues long. The CDR3 is CASSLQGAGSYGYTF. The CDR3 nucleotides read TGTGCCAGCAGCCTACAGGGGGCCGGATCGTATGGCTACACCTTC.

The genes are TRBV10-3 and TRBJ1-2; D not certain. CDR1 ENHRY and CDR2 SYGVKD come from the germline V gene. Trimming took 2 bases from V and 4 from J, leaving 8 bases between them. The CDR3 loop spans 13 amino acids. This CDR3 is CAISETPGYGYTF. CDR3 nucleotide sequence: TGTGCCATCAGTGAGACTCCGGGCTATGGCTACACCTTC.

This chain links TRBV10-3 with TRBJ1-1; D is possibly TRBD1 (5 bases). The ends were cut back, 4 bases at V and 7 bases at J, with 7 bases in the middle. This CDR3 comprises 11 residues. Germline V CDR1 and CDR2: ENHRY, SYGVKD. The CDR3 nucleotides read TGTGCCATCAGTGGCGACAGTGAAGCTTTCTTT. This sequence encodes CAISGDSEAFF.

J is TRBJ2-5 and V is TRBV5-6, with D perhaps TRBD2 (6 bases). Per the germline V gene, CDR1 is SGHDT and CDR2 is YYEEEE. The CDR3 extends over 14 amino acids. V gave up 3 bases and J gave up 2 bases, with 11 bases separating them. The DNA of the CDR3 is TGTGCCAGCAGCTCTATAGCGGTTCAAGAGACCCAGTACTTC. Residues: CASSSIAVQETQYF.

The DNA for the CDR3 is TGTGCCATCAAGAGGGAAGGCTCCTACGAGCAGTACGTC. Translation: CAIKREGSYEQYV. This rearrangement joins TRBV10-3 to TRBJ2-7; possibly TRBD2 for D (5 bases). CDR3 length equals 13 residues. Trimming took off 7 bases at V and 0 bases at J, with 10 bases between the two ends. The germline V gene encodes CDR1 ENHRY and CDR2 SYGVKD.

In nucleotides, the CDR3 is TGTGCCAGCAGTTACGACCTAGCGGGGGGGAATGAGCAGTTCTTC. Protein sequence: CASSYDLAGGNEQFF. The chain couples TRBV6-5 to TRBJ2-1, with TRBD2 identical over 12 bases. V lost 2 bases to trimming and J lost 7 bases; unmatched junction nucleotides: 3. Germline loops: CDR1 MNHEY, CDR2 SVGAGI. The CDR3 consists of 15 residues.

The rearrangement links TRBV7-9 to TRBJ1-1; 7 nucleotides line up with TRBD1. The trim removed 5 bases at V and 5 bases at J, leaving 5 bases unmatched. Germline assignment: CDR1 SEHNR and CDR2 FQNEAQ (reference sequence). The CDR3 length is 13 residues. CDR3 DNA sequence: TGTGCCAGCAGCCCGGGACAGACGACTGAAGCTTTCTTT. Translating it yields CASSPGQTTEAFF. The full variable domain, in which reference TRBV7-9 and TRBJ1-1 provide the parts outside the CDR3, is DTGVSQNPRHKITKRGQNVTFRCDPISEHNRLYWYRQTLGQGPEFLTYFQNEAQLEKSRLLSDRFSAERPKGSFSTLEIQRTEQGDSAMYLCASSPGQTTEAFFGQGTRLTVV.

The chain employs TRBV6-1 and TRBJ1-4; TRBD1 aligns across 8 bases. Germline values: CDR1 MNHNS, CDR2 SASEGT. Trimming at V came to 4 bases and at J to 4 bases, leaving 11 bases not matched to a gene. The CDR3 consists of 17 residues. This CDR3 reads CASSGRDRPPLNEKLFF. In DNA form, the CDR3 reads TGTGCCAGCAGTGGACGGGACAGGCCCCCTCTTAATGAAAAACTGTTTTTT.

This clone was counted between two and nine times. The DNA for the CDR3 is TGTGCCAGCAGCCCCCGACAGACAACTAATGAAAAACTGTTTTTT. Its translation is CASSPRQTTNEKLFF. V is TRBV7-8 and J is TRBJ1-4; D perhaps matches TRBD1 (5 bases). Trimming removed 5 bases at V and 0 bases at J, with 10 bases between. CDR3 size: 15 residues. CDR1 SGHVS and CDR2 FQNEAQ come from the germline V gene.

V usage is TRBV19 and J usage is TRBJ2-7, with 10 nucleotides matching TRBD1. Germline V gene sequence: CDR1 LNHDA, CDR2 SQIVND (reference sequence). Trimming took 5 bases from V and 6 from J; bases not matched to a gene: 10. The CDR3 extends over 15 amino acids. In DNA, the CDR3 is TGTGCCAGTAGTCTGGTGGTCGGGACAGGGGTCGAGCAGTACTTC. It is translated as CASSLVVGTGVEQYF.

This clone was seen just once. This chain connects TRBV6-5 to TRBJ1-1; 7 nucleotides agree with TRBD1. J gave up 0 bases and V 6 bases, and 4 bases lay outside the gene matches. The germline V gene has CDR1 MNHEY and CDR2 SVGAGI. The CDR3 consists of 14 residues. The DNA of the CDR3 is TGTGCCAGCAGGGGGGACAGTATGAACACTGAAGCTTTCTTT. Translating gives CASRGDSMNTEAFF.